Below, 13 T cell receptor beta chains from the same sample are listed, as sequenced in a study of cytomegalovirus exposure and HLA in healthy donors. The PCR made use of 60 Vbeta and 13 Jbeta primers. Generated by immunoSEQ multiplex PCR, the TCRdb table keeps only in-frame clones and is missing some. The sample has about 210,000 clones, around 76% seen once. What was sequenced was PBMCs. These receptors all come from a man between 35 and 55 years old in good health and CMV-seropositive.

The chain links TRBV5-1 to TRBJ1-1, with TRBD1 identical over 10 bases. The CDR3 sequence is 16 residues long. CDR1 and CDR2 (germline): SGHRS, YFSETQ. V trimming: 4 bases; J trimming: 0 bases; junction bases outside the gene matches: 6. The CDR3 region is CASSPGQGNMNTEAFF. The DNA of the CDR3 is TGCGCCAGCAGCCCGGGACAGGGGAACATGAACACTGAAGCTTTCTTT.

The chain couples TRBV2 to TRBJ2-1; the match to TRBD1 covers 7 bases. Germline assignment: CDR1 SNHLY and CDR2 FYNNEI. This CDR3 spans 12 amino acids. Trimming cost V 8 bases and J 4 bases; bases outside gene matches: 2. The CDR3 sequence: CASGRGYNEQFF. The CDR3 coding sequence is TGTGCCAGCGGCAGGGGGTACAATGAGCAGTTCTTC.

V gene TRBV7-9 combines with J gene TRBJ2-5, with TRBD2 as a possible D gene (5 bases). This CDR3 region has 14 residues. Trimming removed 5 bases from V and 3 bases from J, with 13 bases in between. In germline, CDR1 is SEHNR, CDR2 FQNEAQ (reference sequence). The CDR3 DNA follows: TGTGCCAGCAGCCCCTCGACTACCAAAGAGACCCAGTACTTC. The encoded protein is CASSPSTTKETQYF.

This clone occurred once. The chain is built from TRBV25-1 and TRBJ2-4; possible D gene TRBD1, 5 bases. This CDR3 spans 17 amino acids. Trimming shortened V by 2 bases and J by 0 bases, and 14 bases separated the two germline ends. Germline values: CDR1 MGHDK, CDR2 SYGVNS. The CDR3 DNA reads TGTGCCAGCAGTGAAAGAGACAGCACGCTAGCCAAAAACATTCAGTACTTC. Its translation: CASSERDSTLAKNIQYF.

The chain combines TRBV29-1 with TRBJ1-1; TRBD1 might be the D (6 bases). The germline gives CDR1 SQVTM, CDR2 ANQGSEA. Trimming removed 7 bases from V and 4 bases from J, with 16 bases in between. This CDR3 contains 13 residues. CDR3 protein: CSAVRQVGTEAFF. CDR3 coding DNA: TGCAGCGCCGTAAGACAGGTGGGCACTGAAGCTTTCTTT. The whole variable domain, remainder taken from reference TRBV29-1 and TRBJ1-1, is SAVISQKPSRDICQRGTSLTIQCQVDSQVTMMFWYRQQPGQSLTLIATANQGSEATYESGFVIDKFPISRPNLTFSTLTVSNMSPEDSSIYLCSAVRQVGTEAFFGQGTRLTVV.

The chain carries TRBV19 and TRBJ1-5; possible D gene TRBD1, 5 bases. CDR1 is LNHDA and CDR2 is SQIVND in the germline V gene (reference sequence). V was trimmed by 8 bases and J by 4 bases, leaving 9 bases between them. The CDR3 runs to 12 residues. The CDR3 spells CASSAGNQPQHF. The CDR3 DNA reads TGTGCCAGTTCAGCAGGGAATCAGCCCCAGCATTTT.

V and J are TRBV25-1 and TRBJ1-5, with D perhaps matching TRBD1 (6 bases). V lost 8 bases and J 3 bases, leaving 14 bases between the germline ends. CDR1 and CDR2 (germline): MGHDK, SYGVNS. CDR3 length: 14 residues. Written as DNA, the CDR3 is TGTGCCAGCGGTAGACAGGTAGACAATCAGCCCCAGCATTTT. Translated, it gives CASGRQVDNQPQHF.

The chain employs TRBV7-9 and TRBJ1-2; possible D gene TRBD1, 6 bases. Trimming left V 1 base short and J 7 bases short, with 13 bases between. CDR3 length equals 14 residues. Germline CDR1 and CDR2: SEHNR and FQNEAQ (reference sequence). The CDR3 sequence is CASSLGGGEGGYTF. The CDR3 bases are TGTGCCAGCAGCTTAGGAGGGGGAGAAGGTGGCTACACCTTC.

This chain uses TRBV9 with TRBJ2-7; 10 bases align to TRBD2. This CDR3 has 14 residues. Germline CDR1 and CDR2: SGDLS and YYNGEE. V lost 0 bases to trimming and J lost 6 bases; unmatched junction nucleotides: 3. CDR3 sequence: CASSVDSGRIEQYF. The CDR3 DNA reads TGTGCCAGCAGCGTAGATAGCGGGAGGATCGAGCAGTACTTC.

Here the CDR3 DNA reads TGTGCCAGCTCACCCCGCTCCTCAGGGGATACGGTTGGAAACACCATATATTTT. Protein product: CASSPRSSGDTVGNTIYF. V and J are TRBV18 and TRBJ1-3; D is possibly TRBD1 (6 bases). CDR1 is KGHSH and CDR2 is LQKENI in the germline V gene. V was shortened by 3 bases and J by 3 bases, with 21 bases between the two germline ends. This CDR3 is 18 amino acids long.

V gene TRBV5-5 combines with J gene TRBJ1-2; TRBD1 agrees at 9 bases. CDR3 size: 14 residues. Germline lookup yields CDR1 SGHKS and CDR2 YYEKEE (reference sequence). With 2 bases clipped from V and 7 bases from J, the junction kept 6 bases outside the gene matches. The CDR3 reads CASSFRTGEAGYTF. In nucleotides, the CDR3 is TGTGCCAGCAGCTTTCGGACAGGGGAAGCTGGCTACACCTTC.

The chain joins TRBV28 to TRBJ2-7, with D perhaps TRBD2 (6 bases). Germline CDR1 MDHEN, CDR2 SYDVKM. The V and J ends lost 4 bases and 0 bases respectively, with 19 bases between them. The CDR3 is made up of 17 amino acids. CDR3 DNA sequence: TGTGCCAGCAGTTGGGGCGGGGCGGGCGGTACCTCCTACGAGCAGTACTTC. This translates into CASSWGGAGGTSYEQYF.

The chain carries TRBV5-1 and TRBJ1-2, with a weak D call TRBD1 (5 bases). Looked up from germline, CDR1 is SGHRS and CDR2 is YFSETQ. This CDR3 comprises 17 residues. Trimming pared 3 bases from V and 4 bases from J, leaving 22 bases between. In nucleotides, the CDR3 is TGCGCCAGCAGCTCCAGTCCGGGTCAGGGTGGTAGCTATGGCTACACCTTC. Residues: CASSSSPGQGGSYGYTF.